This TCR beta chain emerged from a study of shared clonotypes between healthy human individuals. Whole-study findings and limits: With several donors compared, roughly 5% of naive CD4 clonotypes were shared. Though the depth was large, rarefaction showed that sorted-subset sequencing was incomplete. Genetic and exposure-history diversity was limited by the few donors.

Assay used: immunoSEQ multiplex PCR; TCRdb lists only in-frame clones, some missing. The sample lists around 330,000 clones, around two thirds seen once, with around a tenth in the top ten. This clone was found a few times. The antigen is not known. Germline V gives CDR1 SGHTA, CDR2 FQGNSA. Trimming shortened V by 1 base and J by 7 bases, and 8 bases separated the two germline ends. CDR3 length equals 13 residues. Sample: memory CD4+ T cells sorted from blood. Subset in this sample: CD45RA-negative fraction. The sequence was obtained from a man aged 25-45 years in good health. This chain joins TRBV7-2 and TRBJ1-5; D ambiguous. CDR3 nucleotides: TGTGCCAGCAGCTTAGACCGGGTCCAGCCCCAGCATTTT. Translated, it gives CASSLDRVQPQHF. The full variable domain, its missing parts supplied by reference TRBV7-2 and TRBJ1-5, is GAGVSQSPSNKVTEKGKDVELRCDPISGHTALYWYRQSLGQGLEFLIYFQGNSAPDKSGLPSDRFSAERTGGSVSTLTIQRTQQEDSAVYLCASSLDRVQPQHFGDGTRLSIL.